These 6 T cell receptor beta chains were all obtained from the same sample, sequenced in a study of blood T cell repertoires in COVID-19. TCRdb keeps only in-frame clones here, not all; method: immunoSEQ multiplex PCR. The table lists about 220,000 clones, 86% of them singletons. The sequenced material came from peripheral blood. The receptor source for this set is a woman in her 30s who had recovered from COVID-19.

The V and J genes are TRBV11-2 and TRBJ2-7; D remains unclear. In germline, CDR1 is SGHAT, CDR2 FQNNGV. Trimming cost V 1 base and J 2 bases, with 12 bases left between them. This CDR3 has 15 amino acids. For the CDR3, the DNA is TGTGCCAGCAGCTTAGGTCCGGGTTCGGCCTACGAGCAGTACTTC. This gives the protein CASSLGPGSAYEQYF.

V usage is TRBV7-3 and J usage is TRBJ2-1; the D gene is possibly TRBD1 (6 bases). The V and J ends lost 3 bases and 4 bases respectively, with 13 bases between them. This CDR3 comprises 15 residues. Germline V CDR1 and CDR2: SGHTA, FQGTGA. The CDR3 here is CASSFRGQGYNEQFF. CDR3 bases: TGTGCCAGCAGCTTCCGGGGCCAGGGGTACAATGAGCAGTTCTTC.

This chain joins TRBV10-3 and TRBJ1-4; no firm D call. The V gene lost 1 base and the J gene lost 8 bases, with 8 bases spanning the gap. Germline CDR1 and CDR2: ENHRY and SYGVKD. The CDR3 is 13 amino acids. This chain's CDR3 is CAISELNEEKLFF. For the CDR3, the DNA is TGTGCCATCAGTGAGTTGAACGAGGAAAAACTGTTTTTT.

V gene TRBV6-1 combines with J gene TRBJ2-2; D uncertain. This CDR3 is 17 amino acids long. The V gene lost 2 bases and the J gene lost 4 bases, with 17 bases spanning the gap. Looked up from germline, CDR1 is MNHNS and CDR2 is SASEGT. The CDR3 spells CASSENPRLMFTGELFF. CDR3 sequence (DNA): TGTGCCAGCAGTGAAAATCCCCGACTGATGTTCACCGGGGAGCTGTTTTTT.

The J gene is TRBJ1-1, the V gene TRBV7-3; D remains unclear. The CDR3 contains 14 residues. Germline CDR1 reads SGHTA; CDR2 reads FQGTGA. V was cut by 2 bases and J by 4 bases, with 11 bases left in between. Here the CDR3 reads CASSLAGGGTEAFF. The CDR3, as DNA: TGTGCCAGCAGCTTAGCAGGAGGCGGCACTGAAGCTTTCTTT.

This CDR3 reads CASSLDTGGSGGYTF. As DNA, the CDR3 is TGCGCCAGCAGCTTGGATACAGGGGGCAGCGGTGGCTACACCTTC. The chain couples TRBV5-1 to TRBJ1-2; 9 bases map to TRBD1. The CDR3 loop spans 15 amino acids. The V gene end was trimmed by 0 bases and the J gene end by 7 bases; junction bases not matched to a gene: 7. CDR1 is SGHRS and CDR2 is YFSETQ in the germline V gene.